The T cell receptor beta chain described here comes from a study of blood T cells in healthy people across ages. Overall study findings and caveats: Samples with more naive T cells showed higher observed beta diversity. Higher diversity, along with more naive CD4+ cells, distinguished long-lived donors from aged donors.

Combining a sample-barcoded 5' primer with a J-beta primer mix, a second PCR ran for 7 to 11 cycles. Paired-end reads containing CDR3 totaled no fewer than 3 million for each sample. TCRdb re-analysed the 5' RACE reads in MiXCR, keeping a single row per CDR3 protein. The sample includes approximately 800,000 distinct CDR3 sequences, around two thirds of them seen just once. With regard to this clonotype: Its antigen is undetermined. Relative to the germline gene, one junction end is altered; a read error may explain this.

Peripheral blood was drawn, roughly 10 milliliters per donor. CDR1 is LNHNV, CDR2 YYDKDF, per germline (reference sequence). The CDR3 runs 13 residues. The material sequenced was blood. The sequence was obtained from a man aged 30 to 39 in good health. The rearrangement links TRBV15 to TRBJ2-7; D gene ambiguous. The CDR3, as DNA: TGTACCACCAGCAGAGATTCGAGGCACGAGCAGTACTTC. Its translation: CTTSRDSRHEQYF. The variable domain in full, with the rest retrieved from reference TRBV15 and TRBJ2-7, is DAMVIQNPRYQVTQFGKPVTLSCSQTLNHNVMYWYQQKSSQAPKLLFHYYDKDFNNEADTPDNFQSRRPNTSFCFLDIRSPGLGDTAMYLCTTSRDSRHEQYFGPGTRLTVT.